These 26 T cell receptor beta chains share one sample of origin, sequenced in a study of blood T cell repertoires in COVID-19. Some clones are missing from TCRdb's copy, which holds only in-frame ones; the method was immunoSEQ multiplex PCR. The profile shows roughly 150,000 clones, roughly 78% of them singletons. The sequencing input was peripheral blood. These receptors all stem from a woman in her sixties with COVID-19, enrolled during active disease.

This clone was observed a few times. The chain recombines TRBV10-1 with TRBJ1-5; 8 nucleotides agree with TRBD1. The V gene end was trimmed by 0 bases and the J gene end by 6 bases; junction bases not matched to a gene: 7. Germline CDR1 WNHNN, CDR2 SYGVQD (reference sequence). This CDR3 spans 16 amino acids. CDR3 nucleotide sequence: TGCGCCAGCAGTGAGTCGGGCAGGGGGCCGGGTCAGCCCCAGCATTTT. This sequence encodes CASSESGRGPGQPQHF.

The chain couples TRBV7-9 to TRBJ2-3; TRBD2 matches at 11 bases. The length of the CDR3 is 16 residues. Germline V CDR1 and CDR2: SEHNR, FQNEAQ (reference sequence). V was pared by 1 base and J by 5 bases, with 5 bases of the junction left unmatched. The DNA for the CDR3 is TGTGCCAGCAGCTTAGTCCAACTAGCGGGAGAAGATACGCAGTATTTT. It is translated as CASSLVQLAGEDTQYF.

The V gene is TRBV27, the J gene TRBJ2-3; TRBD2 agrees at 12 bases. The CDR3 consists of 19 residues. Trimming removed 5 bases from V and 2 bases from J; junction bases left unmatched: 14. The germline V gene has CDR1 MNHEY and CDR2 SMNVEV (reference sequence). The CDR3 spells CASSPSPRLAGAITDTQYF. The CDR3 coding sequence is TGTGCCAGCAGTCCTTCCCCGCGACTAGCGGGGGCCATCACAGATACGCAGTATTTT.

The chain carries TRBV5-5 and TRBJ2-6; D is unclear. This CDR3 spans 16 amino acids. CDR1 is SGHKS and CDR2 is YYEKEE in the germline V gene (reference sequence). V shed 1 base and J shed 3 bases, with 11 bases lying between them. In DNA, the CDR3 is TGTGCCAGCAGCTTGATGCATCTATTTGGGGCCAACGTCCTGACTTTC. Translated, it gives CASSLMHLFGANVLTF. Variable domain in full (rest from reference TRBV5-5 and TRBJ2-6): DAGVTQSPTHLIKTRGQQVTLRCSPISGHKSVSWYQQVLGQGPQFIFQYYEKEERGRGNFPDRFSARQFPNYSSELNVNALLLGDSALYLCASSLMHLFGANVLTFGAGSRLTVL.

The chain joins TRBV6-5 to TRBJ1-4; 8 bases map to TRBD1. The CDR3 totals 15 residues. Trimming took 0 bases from V and 8 from J; bases not matched to a gene: 5. Germline assignment: CDR1 MNHEY and CDR2 SVGAGI. CDR3 coding DNA: TGTGCCAGCAGTTACTCGAACAGGGGGAGGGAAAAACTGTTTTTT. Protein: CASSYSNRGREKLFF.

This clone appeared a few times. This chain uses TRBV11-2 with TRBJ2-2, with 11 bases aligning to TRBD1. This CDR3 has 16 amino acids. The germline V gene encodes CDR1 SGHAT and CDR2 FQNNGV. The V segment lost 7 bases and the J segment 4 bases; nucleotides outside the gene matches: 8. The CDR3 here is CASTLLGTGGTGELFF. For the CDR3, the DNA is TGTGCCAGCACCCTGTTGGGGACAGGGGGCACCGGGGAGCTGTTTTTT.

The chain employs TRBV6-1 and TRBJ1-5; 7 bases align to TRBD1. Germline assignment: CDR1 MNHNS and CDR2 SASEGT. CDR3 length: 15 residues. The V segment lost 1 base and the J segment 12 bases; nucleotides outside the gene matches: 12. CDR3 sequence reads: CASSEGQGEGQVQHF. CDR3 sequence (DNA): TGTGCCAGCAGTGAAGGACAGGGAGAGGGTCAGGTCCAGCATTTT.

This chain uses TRBV5-4 with TRBJ2-7, with D possibly being TRBD1 (5 bases). The CDR3 has 14 amino acids. The V end was cut by 3 bases, the J end by 5 bases, with 15 bases between. Germline V gives CDR1 SGHNT, CDR2 YYREEE (reference sequence). CDR3 DNA sequence: TGTGCCAGCAGCTCCCAAGGCAGGGTTGACGAGCAGTACGTC. Protein sequence: CASSSQGRVDEQYV.

The J gene is TRBJ2-7, the V gene TRBV5-4; a possible D gene is TRBD1 (6 bases). This CDR3 contains 16 residues. Germline V gene lookup returns CDR1 SGHNT and CDR2 YYREEE (reference sequence). Trimming removed 0 bases from V and 0 bases from J, with 13 bases in between. The CDR3 is CASSLGGQGNSYEQYF. CDR3 coding DNA: TGTGCCAGCAGCTTGGGGGGCCAGGGGAACTCCTACGAGCAGTACTTC.

The rearrangement joins TRBV7-6 to TRBJ2-3; TRBD1 might be the D (8 bases). The CDR3 consists of 14 residues. Trimming removed 5 bases at V and 6 bases at J, with 15 bases between. In germline, CDR1 is SGHVS, CDR2 FNYEAQ. The CDR3 loop reads CASSPGQGGDTQYF. The CDR3 nucleotides are TGTGCCAGCAGCCCAGGACAGGGAGGGGATACGCAGTATTTT. Together with reference TRBV7-6 and TRBJ2-3, the CDR3 gives the full variable domain: GAGVSQSPRYKVTKRGQDVALRCDPISGHVSLYWYRQALGQGPEFLTYFNYEAQQDKSGLPNDRFSAERPEGSISTLTIQRTEQRDSAMYRCASSPGQGGDTQYFGPGTRLTVL.

In its sample, this clone was seen many times. V gene TRBV9 combines with J gene TRBJ2-2, with 8 bases identical to TRBD1. Trimming removed 3 bases from V and 4 bases from J; junction bases left unmatched: 5. The CDR3 runs to 15 residues. The germline V gene has CDR1 SGDLS and CDR2 YYNGEE. CDR3 DNA: TGTGCCAGCAGCGCGGGCAGGGGGCTCACCGGGGAGCTGTTTTTT. Protein sequence: CASSAGRGLTGELFF.

The J gene is TRBJ2-2, the V gene TRBV15; possible D gene TRBD2, 6 bases. Germline-derived CDR1 and CDR2 are LNHNV and YYDKDF (reference sequence). Trimming cost V 0 bases and J 7 bases, with 12 bases left between them. This CDR3 is 15 amino acids long. The CDR3 here is CATSRDTQEGGELFF. The CDR3 bases are TGTGCCACCAGCAGAGATACGCAGGAGGGCGGGGAGCTGTTTTTT.

The chain uses TRBV7-3 and TRBJ2-5, with D hard to call. The CDR3 runs 15 residues. Trimming pared 0 bases from V and 0 bases from J, leaving 8 bases between. Germline V gives CDR1 SGHTA, CDR2 FQGTGA. The CDR3 spells CASSLTGGDQETQYF. The CDR3 DNA is TGTGCCAGCAGCTTAACCGGTGGTGACCAAGAGACCCAGTACTTC.

CDR3 region: CASSPTGKETQYF. CDR3 nucleotide sequence: TGTGCCAGCAGCCCCACAGGGAAAGAGACCCAGTACTTC. The genes are TRBV5-8 and TRBJ2-5, with TRBD1 as a possible D gene (6 bases). The CDR3 is made up of 13 amino acids. Germline V CDR1 and CDR2: SGHTS, YDEGEE. V was shortened by 4 bases and J by 3 bases, with 10 bases between the two germline ends.

This chain connects TRBV2 to TRBJ1-2; D gene unclear. V lost 6 bases, J lost 0 bases, and 20 bases lay in between. The CDR3 extends over 17 amino acids. Germline CDR1 and CDR2: SNHLY and FYNNEI. DNA of the CDR3: TGTGCCAGCAGGATGAGGGCTATGGCAGGAGCTAACTATGGCTACACCTTC. It codes for CASRMRAMAGANYGYTF.

The CDR3: CAIRGDRRFQETQYF. In DNA, the CDR3 is TGTGCCATCAGGGGGGACAGGAGATTCCAAGAGACCCAGTACTTC. V usage is TRBV10-3 and J usage is TRBJ2-5; TRBD1 agrees at 8 bases. The length of the CDR3 is 15 residues. The J segment lost 1 base and the V segment lost 6 bases, leaving 7 bases of the junction unmatched. Germline V gives CDR1 ENHRY, CDR2 SYGVKD.

This chain links TRBV24-1 with TRBJ2-1, with TRBD1 matching 7 bases. This CDR3 region has 14 residues. The germline V gene encodes CDR1 KGHDR and CDR2 SFDVKD. The V gene end was trimmed by 4 bases and the J gene end by 4 bases; junction bases not matched to a gene: 3. CDR3 amino acids: CATSEGQVYNEQFF. CDR3 nucleotides: TGTGCCACCAGTGAAGGACAGGTATACAATGAGCAGTTCTTC.

This clone turned up a few times. V gene TRBV3-1 (or the pseudogene TRBV3-2) combines with J gene TRBJ1-2, with unresolved D. Per the germline V gene, CDR1 is LGHDT and CDR2 is YNNKEL (reference sequence). The CDR3 loop spans 13 amino acids. V dropped 0 bases and J dropped 8 bases, with 10 bases sitting between them. The CDR3 loop is CASSQEPAGGYTF. The CDR3 bases are TGTGCCAGCAGCCAAGAACCAGCAGGCGGCTACACCTTC.

The V and J genes are TRBV10-2 and TRBJ2-2; 9 bases align to TRBD2. The CDR3 extends over 15 amino acids. The germline V gene encodes CDR1 WSHSY and CDR2 SAAADI. Losses at the gene ends were 6 bases for V and 5 bases for J; bases not matched to a gene: 7. CDR3 in amino acids: CASSDSGRGTGELFF. CDR3 sequence (DNA): TGCGCCAGCAGCGATAGCGGGAGAGGGACCGGGGAGCTGTTTTTT.

The chain combines TRBV3-1 (or the pseudogene TRBV3-2) with TRBJ2-6; TRBD1 aligns across 7 bases. Trimming removed 2 bases from V and 2 bases from J; junction bases left unmatched: 3. CDR3 length: 16 residues. The germline gives CDR1 LGHDT, CDR2 YNNKEL (reference sequence). CDR3: CASSQNRGAGANVLTF. DNA for the CDR3: TGTGCCAGCAGCCAAAACAGGGGAGCTGGGGCCAACGTCCTGACTTTC.

The chain employs TRBV15 and TRBJ2-3; a weak D match, TRBD1 (6 bases). Per germline, CDR1 LNHNV and CDR2 YYDKDF (reference sequence). Trimming cost V 0 bases and J 4 bases, with 11 bases left between them. The CDR3 covers 15 residues. The CDR3 region is CATSRDRGPADTQYF. The CDR3 DNA is TGTGCCACCAGCAGAGACAGGGGTCCCGCAGATACGCAGTATTTT.

This clone was counted once. The chain carries TRBV14 and TRBJ1-6; D remains ambiguous. Trimming removed 1 base at V and 9 bases at J, with 10 bases between. This CDR3 is built from 14 residues. CDR1 and CDR2 from the germline V gene are SGHDN and FVKESK. CDR3 nucleotides: TGTGCCAGCAGCCAAGCTGGAGGATTTTCACCCCTCCACTTT. It encodes CASSQAGGFSPLHF.

The chain uses TRBV7-9 and TRBJ2-5; perhaps TRBD2 as D (5 bases). The CDR3 runs 13 residues. Trimming removed 3 bases from V and 7 bases from J, with 12 bases in between. CDR1 and CDR2 from the germline V gene are SEHNR and FQNEAQ (reference sequence). CDR3 in amino acids: CASSFGPEGTQYF. The CDR3 DNA reads TGTGCCAGCAGCTTTGGACCCGAGGGGACCCAGTACTTC.

The chain links TRBV2 to TRBJ1-5; D perhaps matches TRBD1 (5 bases). Germline V gene lookup returns CDR1 SNHLY and CDR2 FYNNEI. CDR3 length: 14 residues. The V and J ends lost 6 bases and 1 base respectively, with 10 bases between them. CDR3 protein: CASSPGGSNQPQHF. For the CDR3, the DNA is TGTGCCAGCAGCCCCGGGGGAAGCAATCAGCCCCAGCATTTT.

This clone was counted only a few times. This CDR3 is CATNSGQGPNEQYF. In DNA form, the CDR3 reads TGTGCCACCAACTCGGGACAGGGCCCCAACGAGCAGTACTTC. This rearrangement joins TRBV15 to TRBJ2-7, with 9 bases identical to TRBD1. CDR3 length: 14 residues. The germline CDR1 and CDR2 sequences are LNHNV and YYDKDF (reference sequence). J lost 5 bases, V lost 7 bases, and 9 bases had no gene match.

The chain joins TRBV19 to TRBJ2-1, with TRBD1 matching over 7 bases. Looked up from germline, CDR1 is LNHDA and CDR2 is SQIVND (reference sequence). Losses at the gene ends were 9 bases for V and 5 bases for J; bases not matched to a gene: 25. This CDR3 region has 19 residues. The CDR3 loop reads CASRSSGQNRRLGNNEQFF. The CDR3 nucleotides read TGTGCCAGCCGTTCCTCGGGACAGAATCGTCGGCTGGGAAACAATGAGCAGTTCTTC.